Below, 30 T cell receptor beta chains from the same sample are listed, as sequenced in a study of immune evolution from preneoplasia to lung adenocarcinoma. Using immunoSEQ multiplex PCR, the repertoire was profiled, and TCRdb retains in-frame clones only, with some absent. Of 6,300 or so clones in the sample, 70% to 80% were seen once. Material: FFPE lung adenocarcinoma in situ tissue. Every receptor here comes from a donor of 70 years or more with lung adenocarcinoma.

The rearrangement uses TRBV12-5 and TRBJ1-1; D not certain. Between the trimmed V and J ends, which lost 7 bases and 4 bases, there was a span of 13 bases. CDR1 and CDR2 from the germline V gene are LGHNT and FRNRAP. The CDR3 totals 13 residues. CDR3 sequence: CASATGEGTEAFF. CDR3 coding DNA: TGTGCTAGTGCCACCGGGGAGGGCACTGAAGCTTTCTTT.

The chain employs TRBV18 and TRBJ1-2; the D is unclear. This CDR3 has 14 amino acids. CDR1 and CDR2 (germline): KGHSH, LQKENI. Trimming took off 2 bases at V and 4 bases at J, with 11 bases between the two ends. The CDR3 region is CASSPREISYGYTF. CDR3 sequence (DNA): TGTGCCAGCTCACCAAGGGAAATCTCCTATGGCTACACCTTC.

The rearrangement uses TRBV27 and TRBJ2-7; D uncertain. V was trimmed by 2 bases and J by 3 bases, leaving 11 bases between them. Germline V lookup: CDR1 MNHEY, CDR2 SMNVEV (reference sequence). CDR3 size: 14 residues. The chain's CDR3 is CASSLTANNYEQYF. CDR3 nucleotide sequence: TGTGCCAGCAGTTTAACAGCCAATAACTACGAGCAGTACTTC.

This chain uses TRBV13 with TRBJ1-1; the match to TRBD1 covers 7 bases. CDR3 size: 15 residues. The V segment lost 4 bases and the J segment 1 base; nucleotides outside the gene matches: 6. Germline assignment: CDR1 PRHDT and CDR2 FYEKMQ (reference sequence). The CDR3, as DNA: TGTGCCAGCAGCTACTACAGGGGAGGGAACACTGAAGCTTTCTTT. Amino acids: CASSYYRGGNTEAFF.

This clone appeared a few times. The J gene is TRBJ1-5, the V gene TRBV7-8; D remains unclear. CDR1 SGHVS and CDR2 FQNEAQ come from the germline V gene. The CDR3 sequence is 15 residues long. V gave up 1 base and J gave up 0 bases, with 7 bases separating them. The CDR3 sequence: CASSLEGNSNQPQHF. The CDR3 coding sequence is TGTGCCAGCAGCTTAGAAGGGAATAGCAATCAGCCCCAGCATTTT.

The CDR3 DNA reads TGTGCCTGGAGTGCCTCAGGGTTTCCACCCCTCCACTTT. It encodes CAWSASGFPPLHF. The J gene is TRBJ1-6, the V gene TRBV30, with a weak D call TRBD1 (5 bases). The CDR3 sequence is 13 residues long. V lost 1 base to trimming and J lost 11 bases, with 12 bases between them. Germline loops: CDR1 GTSNPN, CDR2 SVGIG (reference sequence).

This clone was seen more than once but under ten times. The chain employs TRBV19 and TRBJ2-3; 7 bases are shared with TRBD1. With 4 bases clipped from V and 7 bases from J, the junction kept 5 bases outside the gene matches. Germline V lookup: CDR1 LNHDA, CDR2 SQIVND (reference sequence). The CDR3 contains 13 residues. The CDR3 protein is CASSKGAPNTQYF. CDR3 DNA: TGTGCCAGTAGTAAGGGGGCACCCAATACGCAGTATTTT.

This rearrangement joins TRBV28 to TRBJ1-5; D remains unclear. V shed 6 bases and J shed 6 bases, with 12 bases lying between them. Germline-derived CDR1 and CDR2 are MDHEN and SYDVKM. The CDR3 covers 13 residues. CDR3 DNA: TGTGCCAGCAGCCCACAGTGGAGTCAGCCCCAGCATTTT. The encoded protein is CASSPQWSQPQHF.

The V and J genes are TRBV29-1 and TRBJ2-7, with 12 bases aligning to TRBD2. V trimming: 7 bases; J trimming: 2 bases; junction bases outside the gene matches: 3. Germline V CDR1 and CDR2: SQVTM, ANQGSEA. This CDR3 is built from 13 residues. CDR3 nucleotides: TGCAGCGCGCGACTAGCGGGAGCCTACGAGCAGTACTTC. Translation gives CSARLAGAYEQYF.

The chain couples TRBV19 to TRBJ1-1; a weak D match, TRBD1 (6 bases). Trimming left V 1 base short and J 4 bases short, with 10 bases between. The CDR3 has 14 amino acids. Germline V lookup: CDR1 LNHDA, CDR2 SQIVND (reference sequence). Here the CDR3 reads CASSIGGGVTEAFF. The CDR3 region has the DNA TGTGCCAGTAGTATAGGAGGGGGGGTCACTGAAGCTTTCTTT.

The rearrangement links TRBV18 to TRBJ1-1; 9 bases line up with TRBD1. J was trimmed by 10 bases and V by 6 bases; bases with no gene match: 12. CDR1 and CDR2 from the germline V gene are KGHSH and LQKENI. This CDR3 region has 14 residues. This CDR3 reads CASSSRTGDFVAFF. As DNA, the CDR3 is TGTGCCAGCTCTTCCAGGACAGGGGATTTTGTAGCTTTCTTT.

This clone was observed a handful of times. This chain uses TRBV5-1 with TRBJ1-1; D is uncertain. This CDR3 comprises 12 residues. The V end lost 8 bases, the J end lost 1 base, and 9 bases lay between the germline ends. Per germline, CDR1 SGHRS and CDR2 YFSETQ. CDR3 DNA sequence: TGCGCCAGTCGGACGGGGAACACTGAAGCTTTCTTT. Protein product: CASRTGNTEAFF. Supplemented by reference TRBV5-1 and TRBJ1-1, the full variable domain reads KAGVTQTPRYLIKTRGQQVTLSCSPISGHRSVSWYQQTPGQGLQFLFEYFSETQRNKGNFPGRFSGRQFSNSRSEMNVSTLELGDSALYLCASRTGNTEAFFGQGTRLTVV.

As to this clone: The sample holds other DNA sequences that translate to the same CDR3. The CDR3 nucleotides are TGTGCCAGCAGCCCCCGGAGAGGCACAGATACGCAGTATTTT. This codes for CASSPRRGTDTQYF. The chain is built from TRBV11-3 and TRBJ2-3; D gene unclear. Germline-derived CDR1 and CDR2 are SGHNT and YENEEA. Trimming took off 5 bases at V and 1 base at J, with 10 bases between the two ends. This CDR3 has 14 amino acids. Together with reference TRBV11-3 and TRBJ2-3, the CDR3 gives the full variable domain: EAGVVQSPRYKIIEKKQPVAFWCNPISGHNTLYWYLQNLGQGPELLIRYENEEAVDDSQLPKDRFSAERLKGVDSTLKIQPAELGDSAVYLCASSPRRGTDTQYFGPGTRLTVL.

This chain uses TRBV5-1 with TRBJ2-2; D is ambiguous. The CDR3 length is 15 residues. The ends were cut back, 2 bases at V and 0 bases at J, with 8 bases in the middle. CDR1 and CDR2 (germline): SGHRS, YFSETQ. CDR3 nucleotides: TGCGCCAGCAGCTTAAACAGCGCGAACACCGGGGAGCTGTTTTTT. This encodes CASSLNSANTGELFF.

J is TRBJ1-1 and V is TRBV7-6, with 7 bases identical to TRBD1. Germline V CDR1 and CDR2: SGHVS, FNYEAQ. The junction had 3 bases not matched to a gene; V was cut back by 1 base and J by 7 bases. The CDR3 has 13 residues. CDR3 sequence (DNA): TGTGCCAGCAGCTTAGGCCGGGACAGTGAAGCTTTCTTT. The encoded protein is CASSLGRDSEAFF.

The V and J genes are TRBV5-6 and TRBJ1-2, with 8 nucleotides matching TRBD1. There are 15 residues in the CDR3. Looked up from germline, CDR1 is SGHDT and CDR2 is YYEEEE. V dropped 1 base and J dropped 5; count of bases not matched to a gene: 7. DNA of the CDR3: TGTGCCAGCAGCTTGTCCGGGACAGGACAGTATGGCTACACCTTC. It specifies CASSLSGTGQYGYTF.

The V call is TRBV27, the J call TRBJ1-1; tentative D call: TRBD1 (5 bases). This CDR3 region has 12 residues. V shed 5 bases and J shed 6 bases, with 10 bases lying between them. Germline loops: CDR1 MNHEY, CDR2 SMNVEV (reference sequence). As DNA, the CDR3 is TGTGCCAGCAGTATAGGGGCCTCTGAAGCTTTCTTT. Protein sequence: CASSIGASEAFF.

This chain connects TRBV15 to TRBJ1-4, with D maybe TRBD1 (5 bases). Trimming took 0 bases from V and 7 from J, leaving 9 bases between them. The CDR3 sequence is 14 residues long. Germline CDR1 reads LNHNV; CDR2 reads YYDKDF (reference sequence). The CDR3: CATSRDRGGEKLFF. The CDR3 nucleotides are TGTGCCACCAGCAGAGATCGGGGCGGTGAAAAACTGTTTTTT.

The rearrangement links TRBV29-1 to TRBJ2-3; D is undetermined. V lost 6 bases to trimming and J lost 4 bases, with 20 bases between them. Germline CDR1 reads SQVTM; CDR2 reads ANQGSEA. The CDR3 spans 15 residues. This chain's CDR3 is CSVTIGPVTPDTQYF. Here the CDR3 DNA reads TGCAGCGTAACTATCGGGCCAGTTACCCCAGATACGCAGTATTTT.

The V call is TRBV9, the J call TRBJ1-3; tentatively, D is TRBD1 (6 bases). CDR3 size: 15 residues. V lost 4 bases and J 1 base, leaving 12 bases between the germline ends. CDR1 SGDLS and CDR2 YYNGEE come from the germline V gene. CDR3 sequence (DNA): TGTGCCAGCAGCCCCGGACAGTCGTCTGGAAACACCATATATTTT. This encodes CASSPGQSSGNTIYF. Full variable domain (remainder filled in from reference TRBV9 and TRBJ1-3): DSGVTQTPKHLITATGQRVTLRCSPRSGDLSVYWYQQSLDQGLQFLIQYYNGEERAKGNILERFSAQQFPDLHSELNLSSLELGDSALYFCASSPGQSSGNTIYFGEGSWLTVV.

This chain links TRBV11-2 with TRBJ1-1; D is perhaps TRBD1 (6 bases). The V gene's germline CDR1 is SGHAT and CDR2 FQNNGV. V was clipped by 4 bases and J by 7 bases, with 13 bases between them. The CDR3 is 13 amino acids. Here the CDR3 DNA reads TGTGCCAGCAGCTACAAACAGGGTGGTGAAGCTTTCTTT. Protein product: CASSYKQGGEAFF.

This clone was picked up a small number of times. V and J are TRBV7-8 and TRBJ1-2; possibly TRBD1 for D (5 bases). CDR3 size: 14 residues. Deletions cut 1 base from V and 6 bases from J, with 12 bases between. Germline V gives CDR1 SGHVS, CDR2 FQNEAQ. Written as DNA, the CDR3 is TGTGCCAGCAGCTTAGGGGACTGGACCGATGGCTACACCTTC. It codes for CASSLGDWTDGYTF. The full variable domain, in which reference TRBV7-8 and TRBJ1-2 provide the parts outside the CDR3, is GAGVSQSPRYKVAKRGQDVALRCDPISGHVSLFWYQQALGQGPEFLTYFQNEAQLDKSGLPSDRFFAERPEGSVSTLKIQRTQQEDSAVYLCASSLGDWTDGYTFGSGTRLTVV.

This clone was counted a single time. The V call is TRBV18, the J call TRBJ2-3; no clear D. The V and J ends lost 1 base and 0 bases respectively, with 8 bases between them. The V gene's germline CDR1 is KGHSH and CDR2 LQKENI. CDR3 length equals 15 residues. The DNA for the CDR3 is TGTGCCAGCTCACCACGGTACACTAGCACAGATACGCAGTATTTT. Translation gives CASSPRYTSTDTQYF.

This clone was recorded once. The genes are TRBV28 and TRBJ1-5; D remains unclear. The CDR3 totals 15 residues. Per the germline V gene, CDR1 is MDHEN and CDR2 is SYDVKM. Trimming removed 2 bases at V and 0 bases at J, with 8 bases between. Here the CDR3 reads CASSLQPYSNQPQHF. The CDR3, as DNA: TGTGCCAGCAGTTTACAGCCCTATAGCAATCAGCCCCAGCATTTT.

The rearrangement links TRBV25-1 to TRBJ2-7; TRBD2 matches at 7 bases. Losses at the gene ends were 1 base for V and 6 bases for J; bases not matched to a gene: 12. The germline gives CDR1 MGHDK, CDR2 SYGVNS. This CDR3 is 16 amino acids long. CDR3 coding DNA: TGTGCCAGCAGTGAATTAGGGCGGGGGACCGCCCTCGAGCAGTACTTC. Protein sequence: CASSELGRGTALEQYF.

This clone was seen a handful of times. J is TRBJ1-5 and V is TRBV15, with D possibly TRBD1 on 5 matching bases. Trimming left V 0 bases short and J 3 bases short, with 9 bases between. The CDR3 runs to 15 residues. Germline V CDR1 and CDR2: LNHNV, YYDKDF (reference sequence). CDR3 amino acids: CATSRDRQFNQPQHF. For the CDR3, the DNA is TGTGCCACCAGCAGAGATCGACAGTTCAATCAGCCCCAGCATTTT.

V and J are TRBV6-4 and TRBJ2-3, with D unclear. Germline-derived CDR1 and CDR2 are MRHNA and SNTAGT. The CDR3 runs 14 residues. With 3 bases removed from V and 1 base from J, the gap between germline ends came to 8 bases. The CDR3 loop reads CASSEGQGTDTQYF. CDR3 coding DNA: TGTGCCAGCAGTGAAGGGCAGGGCACAGATACGCAGTATTTT.

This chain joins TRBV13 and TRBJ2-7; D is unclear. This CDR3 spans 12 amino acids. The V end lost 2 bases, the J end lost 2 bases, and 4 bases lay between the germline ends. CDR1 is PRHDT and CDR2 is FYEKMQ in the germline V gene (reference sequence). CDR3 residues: CASSLNTYEQYF. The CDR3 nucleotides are TGTGCCAGCAGCTTAAACACCTACGAGCAGTACTTC. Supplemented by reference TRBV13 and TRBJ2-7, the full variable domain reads AAGVIQSPRHLIKEKRETATLKCYPIPRHDTVYWYQQGPGQDPQFLISFYEKMQSDKGSIPDRFSAQQFSDYHSELNMSSLELGDSALYFCASSLNTYEQYFGPGTRLTVT.

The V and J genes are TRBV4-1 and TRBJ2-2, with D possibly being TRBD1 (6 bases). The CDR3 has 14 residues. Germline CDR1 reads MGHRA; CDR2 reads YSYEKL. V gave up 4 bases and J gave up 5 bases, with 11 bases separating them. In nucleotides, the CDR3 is TGCGCCAGCAGCCGTCACAGGGAGACCGGGGAGCTGTTTTTT. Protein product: CASSRHRETGELFF.

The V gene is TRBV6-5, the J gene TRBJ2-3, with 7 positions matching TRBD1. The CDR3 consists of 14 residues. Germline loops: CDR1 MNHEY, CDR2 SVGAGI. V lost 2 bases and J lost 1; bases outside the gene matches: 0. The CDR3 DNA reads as TGTGCCAGCAGTTACCAGGGGGGCACAGATACGCAGTATTTT. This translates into CASSYQGGTDTQYF.